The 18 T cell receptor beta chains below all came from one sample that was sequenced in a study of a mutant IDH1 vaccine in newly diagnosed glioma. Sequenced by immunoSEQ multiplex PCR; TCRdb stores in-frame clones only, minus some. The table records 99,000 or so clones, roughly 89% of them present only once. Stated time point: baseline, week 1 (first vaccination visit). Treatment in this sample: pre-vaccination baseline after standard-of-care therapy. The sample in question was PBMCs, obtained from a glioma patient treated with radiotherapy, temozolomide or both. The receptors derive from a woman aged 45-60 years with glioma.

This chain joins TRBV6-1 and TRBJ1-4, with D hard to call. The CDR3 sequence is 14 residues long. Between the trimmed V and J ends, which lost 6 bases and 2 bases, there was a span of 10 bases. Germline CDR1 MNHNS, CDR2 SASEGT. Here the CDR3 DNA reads TGTGCCAGCAGATATAGGAGGACTAATGAAAAACTGTTTTTT. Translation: CASRYRRTNEKLFF.

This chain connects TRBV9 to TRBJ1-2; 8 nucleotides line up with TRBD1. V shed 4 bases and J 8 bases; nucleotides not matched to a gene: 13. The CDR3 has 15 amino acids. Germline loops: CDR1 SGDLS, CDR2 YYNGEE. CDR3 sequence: CASSISFGTGQGYTF. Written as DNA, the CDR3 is TGTGCCAGCAGCATAAGTTTCGGGACAGGCCAAGGCTACACCTTC.

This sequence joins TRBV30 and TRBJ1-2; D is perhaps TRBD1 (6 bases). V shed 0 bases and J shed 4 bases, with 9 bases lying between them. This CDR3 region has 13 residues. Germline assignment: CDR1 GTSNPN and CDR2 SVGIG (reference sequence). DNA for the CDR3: TGTGCCTGGAGTGTCCTAGGGGGCTATGGCTACACCTTC. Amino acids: CAWSVLGGYGYTF.

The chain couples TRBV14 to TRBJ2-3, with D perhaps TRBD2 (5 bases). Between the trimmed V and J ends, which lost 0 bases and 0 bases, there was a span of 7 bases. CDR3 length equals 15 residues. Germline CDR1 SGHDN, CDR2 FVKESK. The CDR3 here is CASSQEWTSTDTQYF. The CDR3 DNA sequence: TGTGCCAGCAGCCAAGAATGGACTAGCACAGATACGCAGTATTTT.

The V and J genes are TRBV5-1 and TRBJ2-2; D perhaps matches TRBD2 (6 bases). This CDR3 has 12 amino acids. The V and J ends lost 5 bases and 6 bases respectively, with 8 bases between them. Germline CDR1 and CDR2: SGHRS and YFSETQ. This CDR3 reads CASRGGAGELFF. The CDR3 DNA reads TGCGCCAGCAGAGGAGGGGCCGGGGAGCTGTTTTTT.

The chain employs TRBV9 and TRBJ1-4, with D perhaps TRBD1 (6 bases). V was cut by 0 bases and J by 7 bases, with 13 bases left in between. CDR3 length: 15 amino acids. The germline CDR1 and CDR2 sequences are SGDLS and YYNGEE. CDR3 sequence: CASSVAGARGEKLFF. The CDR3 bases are TGTGCCAGCAGCGTAGCGGGGGCGCGGGGTGAAAAACTGTTTTTT. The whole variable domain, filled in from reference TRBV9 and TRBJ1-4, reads DSGVTQTPKHLITATGQRVTLRCSPRSGDLSVYWYQQSLDQGLQFLIQYYNGEERAKGNILERFSAQQFPDLHSELNLSSLELGDSALYFCASSVAGARGEKLFFGSGTQLSVL.

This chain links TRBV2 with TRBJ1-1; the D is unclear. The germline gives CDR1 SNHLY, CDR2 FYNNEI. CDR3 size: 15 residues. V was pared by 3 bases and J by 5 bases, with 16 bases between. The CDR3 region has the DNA TGTGCCAGCAGTGATGGCACATCCGGTCATACTGAAGCTTTCTTT. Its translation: CASSDGTSGHTEAFF.

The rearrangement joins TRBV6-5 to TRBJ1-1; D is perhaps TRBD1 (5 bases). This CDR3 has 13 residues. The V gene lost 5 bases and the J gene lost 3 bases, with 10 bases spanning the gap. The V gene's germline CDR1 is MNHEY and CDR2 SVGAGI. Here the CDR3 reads CASSRGSYTEAFF. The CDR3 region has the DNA TGTGCCAGCAGTCGGGGGTCCTACACTGAAGCTTTCTTT.

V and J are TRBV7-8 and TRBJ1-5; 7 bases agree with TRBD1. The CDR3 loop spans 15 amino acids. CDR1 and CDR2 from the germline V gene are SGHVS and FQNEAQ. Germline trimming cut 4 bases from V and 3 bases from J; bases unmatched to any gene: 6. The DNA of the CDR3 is TGTGCCAGCAGCTCCCGGGACAGTTACAATCAGCCCCAGCATTTT. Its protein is CASSSRDSYNQPQHF.

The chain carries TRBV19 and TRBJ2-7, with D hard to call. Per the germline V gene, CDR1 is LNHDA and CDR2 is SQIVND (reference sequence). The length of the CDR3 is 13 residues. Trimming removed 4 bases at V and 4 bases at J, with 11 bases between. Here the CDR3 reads CASSRKGEYEQYF. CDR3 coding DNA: TGTGCCAGTAGTAGGAAGGGCGAGTACGAGCAGTACTTC.

CDR3 loop: CATSRSDRLYYGYTF. In DNA, the CDR3 is TGTGCCACCAGCAGATCGGACAGGCTGTACTATGGCTACACCTTC. This chain links TRBV15 with TRBJ1-2; 7 nucleotides line up with TRBD1. Losses at the gene ends were 2 bases for V and 3 bases for J; bases not matched to a gene: 6. The CDR3 has 15 residues. Germline CDR1 is LNHNV and CDR2 is YYDKDF (reference sequence). Based on the CDR3 plus reference TRBV15 and TRBJ1-2, the full variable domain is DAMVIQNPRYQVTQFGKPVTLSCSQTLNHNVMYWYQQKSSQAPKLLFHYYDKDFNNEADTPDNFQSRRPNTSFCFLDIRSPGLGDTAMYLCATSRSDRLYYGYTFGSGTRLTVV.

CDR3 DNA sequence: TGTGCCAGCAGTTGGTCCGGCGGGGGCACAGATACGCAGTATTTT. It specifies CASSWSGGGTDTQYF. The chain uses TRBV6-6 and TRBJ2-3; perhaps TRBD2 as D (6 bases). The CDR3 extends over 15 amino acids. V gave up 4 bases and J gave up 1 base, with 12 bases separating them. CDR1 is MNHNY and CDR2 is SVGAGI in the germline V gene (reference sequence).

CDR3 in DNA: TGTGCCTGGAGAGCTAGGGGCGAGCAGTTCTTC. It translates to CAWRARGEQFF. The rearrangement links TRBV30 to TRBJ2-1; D is possibly TRBD1 (5 bases). V dropped 3 bases and J dropped 10 bases, with 10 bases sitting between them. Germline V gives CDR1 GTSNPN, CDR2 SVGIG (reference sequence). The CDR3 length is 11 residues.

The CDR3 nucleotides are TGTGCCAGCAGTTCGGGACAGCTGAATGAGCAGTTCTTC. It specifies CASSSGQLNEQFF. The chain employs TRBV6-5 and TRBJ2-1, with 7 bases identical to TRBD1. The germline V gene has CDR1 MNHEY and CDR2 SVGAGI. The CDR3 is 13 residues long. The junction had 4 bases not matched to a gene; V was cut back by 4 bases and J by 7 bases.

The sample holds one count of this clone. The CDR3 is CASSLGQGDQPQHF. The CDR3 DNA reads TGTGCCAGCAGTCTCGGACAGGGGGATCAGCCCCAGCATTTT. The chain combines TRBV2 with TRBJ1-5, with 10 bases aligning to TRBD1. This CDR3 is built from 14 residues. Per the germline V gene, CDR1 is SNHLY and CDR2 is FYNNEI. V lost 5 bases to trimming and J lost 5 bases; unmatched junction nucleotides: 3.

CDR3 sequence reads: CAWSHGLQETQYF. The CDR3 nucleotides are TGTGCCTGGAGTCACGGACTTCAAGAGACCCAGTACTTC. V gene TRBV30 combines with J gene TRBJ2-5; tentative D call: TRBD2 (5 bases). This CDR3 comprises 13 residues. With 2 bases removed from V and 2 bases from J, the gap between germline ends came to 9 bases. The germline gives CDR1 GTSNPN, CDR2 SVGIG (reference sequence).

The CDR3 DNA reads as TGTGCCAGCAGAACAGGGGGCACCTTCCGTGAGACCCAGTACTTC. It encodes CASRTGGTFRETQYF. The chain couples TRBV11-2 to TRBJ2-5, with 9 bases fitting TRBD1. J gave up 5 bases and V 6 bases, and 10 bases lay outside the gene matches. CDR1 and CDR2 from the germline V gene are SGHAT and FQNNGV. The CDR3 spans 15 residues.

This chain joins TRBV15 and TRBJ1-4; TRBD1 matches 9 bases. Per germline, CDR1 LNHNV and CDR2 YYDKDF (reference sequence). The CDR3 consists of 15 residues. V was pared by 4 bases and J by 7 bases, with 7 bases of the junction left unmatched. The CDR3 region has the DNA TGTGCCACCAGCACCCATACAGGGGGCGGTGAAAAACTGTTTTTT. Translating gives CATSTHTGGGEKLFF.